The sequence of this T cell receptor (beta chain) was determined in a study of blood T cell repertoires in COVID-19. The table lists this clone with a few counts. Germline trimming cut 4 bases from V and 4 bases from J; bases unmatched to any gene: 7. This CDR3 has 15 amino acids. In germline, CDR1 is LGHDT, CDR2 YNNKEL (reference sequence). In the study's own analysis: The authors estimated nucleated cell counts from reference gene primer amplification. Assay: immunoSEQ multiplex PCR; the TCRdb copy retains only in-frame clones and omits some. V and J calls plus clone size are reproduced from that table; the DNA served to infer D and trimming. The data show about 380,000 clones, with roughly four fifths seen just once and approximately 1% held by the top ten.

Material for sequencing was peripheral blood. This chain links TRBV3-1 (or the pseudogene TRBV3-2) with TRBJ1-2; 9 positions match TRBD1. This sequence was found in a human donor with acute or convalescent COVID-19. The donor label of this sample is uncertain. CDR3 sequence reads: CASSPGQGNLYGYTF. As DNA, the CDR3 is TGTGCCAGCAGCCCGGGACAGGGAAACCTCTATGGCTACACCTTC.